Following are 14 T cell receptor beta chains from one sample sequenced in a study of cytomegalovirus exposure and HLA in healthy donors. 13 Jbeta primers and 60 Vbeta primers were used for the PCR. The table came from immunoSEQ multiplex PCR; TCRdb's copy has only in-frame clones and leaves some out. The sample carries about 76,000 clones, roughly 81% recorded once. Sequencing input: PBMCs. These receptors all stem from a woman aged 25 to 39 in good health and CMV-seronegative.

The chain links TRBV28 to TRBJ1-2; TRBD1 aligns across 12 bases. CDR1 is MDHEN, CDR2 SYDVKM, per germline. Losses at the gene ends were 9 bases for V and 0 bases for J; bases not matched to a gene: 11. This CDR3 region has 17 residues. CDR3 sequence: CASFAGTGGATNYGYTF. The CDR3 nucleotides are TGTGCCAGTTTTGCCGGGACAGGGGGCGCGACTAACTATGGCTACACCTTC.

The chain uses TRBV29-1 and TRBJ2-7; D remains unclear. The CDR3 is 11 residues long. V was shortened by 6 bases and J by 1 base, with 7 bases between the two germline ends. Germline CDR1 and CDR2: SQVTM and ANQGSEA. In DNA form, the CDR3 reads TGCAGCGTCGGTGAGTCCTACGAGCAGTACTTC. Translation gives CSVGESYEQYF.

The rearrangement uses TRBV27 and TRBJ1-1; possible D gene TRBD1, 5 bases. Germline CDR1 MNHEY, CDR2 SMNVEV (reference sequence). The V end lost 5 bases, the J end lost 5 bases, and 18 bases lay between the germline ends. The CDR3 extends over 15 amino acids. In nucleotides, the CDR3 is TGTGCCAGCAGTCCCCCCCCGCAGGGTCAGACTGAAGCTTTCTTT. This gives the protein CASSPPPQGQTEAFF.

The chain recombines TRBV19 with TRBJ1-1; TRBD1 matches 8 bases. The CDR3 covers 15 residues. V lost 6 bases to trimming and J lost 3 bases; unmatched junction nucleotides: 9. CDR1 is LNHDA and CDR2 is SQIVND in the germline V gene (reference sequence). CDR3 in DNA: TGTGCCAGTAGGGTATCGACAGGGGTAGACACTGAAGCTTTCTTT. It is translated as CASRVSTGVDTEAFF. The complete variable domain, with remaining parts taken from reference TRBV19 and TRBJ1-1, reads DGGITQSPKYLFRKEGQNVTLSCEQNLNHDAMYWYRQDPGQGLRLIYYSQIVNDFQKGDIAEGYSVSREKKESFPLTVTSAQKNPTAFYLCASRVSTGVDTEAFFGQGTRLTVV.

Only a few counts were recorded for this clone. V usage is TRBV5-6 and J usage is TRBJ1-1; D not certain. The germline V gene has CDR1 SGHDT and CDR2 YYEEEE. V was pared by 1 base and J by 6 bases, with 25 bases between. The CDR3 runs 18 residues. For the CDR3, the DNA is TGTGCCAGCAGCTTGCTTAAGACTTCGGCGATCGAGAGGTCTGAAGCTTTCTTT. As protein: CASSLLKTSAIERSEAFF. Full variable domain (remainder filled in from reference TRBV5-6 and TRBJ1-1): DAGVTQSPTHLIKTRGQQVTLRCSPKSGHDTVSWYQQALGQGPQFIFQYYEEEERQRGNFPDRFSGHQFPNYSSELNVNALLLGDSALYLCASSLLKTSAIERSEAFFGQGTRLTVV.

V and J are TRBV5-1 and TRBJ1-3; 7 bases map to TRBD1. The CDR3 consists of 15 residues. Trimming removed 5 bases from V and 2 bases from J; junction bases left unmatched: 7. The germline V gene encodes CDR1 SGHRS and CDR2 YFSETQ. CDR3 coding DNA: TGCGCCAGCAGTATTACAGGGGCGACTGGAAACACCATATATTTT. This translates into CASSITGATGNTIYF.

The chain is built from TRBV4-1 and TRBJ2-3; weak D call: TRBD2 (5 bases). CDR1 is MGHRA, CDR2 YSYEKL, per germline. The CDR3 totals 16 residues. Trimming took off 8 bases at V and 0 bases at J, with 18 bases between the two ends. CDR3 protein: CASRKERLDSTDTQYF. CDR3 nucleotide sequence: TGCGCCAGCCGAAAAGAGCGGCTCGATAGCACAGATACGCAGTATTTT.

CDR3 coding DNA: TGTGCCAGCAGTCCAAGGACGGGAAATTCCGAGCAGTACTTC. Its translation is CASSPRTGNSEQYF. The chain is built from TRBV6-5 and TRBJ2-7; TRBD2 might be the D (5 bases). CDR1 is MNHEY and CDR2 is SVGAGI in the germline V gene. The length of the CDR3 is 14 residues. Trimming took 5 bases from V and 6 from J, leaving 17 bases between them.

This chain joins TRBV25-1 and TRBJ2-7; 7 bases fit TRBD1. CDR3 length: 13 amino acids. J gave up 2 bases and V 9 bases, and 7 bases lay outside the gene matches. Germline assignment: CDR1 MGHDK and CDR2 SYGVNS. In DNA, the CDR3 is TGTGCCAGTCGCAGGACAGGTACCTACGAGCAGTACTTC. It yields the protein CASRRTGTYEQYF.

J is TRBJ2-1 and V is TRBV30, with 9 bases that match TRBD2. Per germline, CDR1 GTSNPN and CDR2 SVGIG (reference sequence). The CDR3 is 16 residues long. The junction had 16 bases not matched to a gene; V was cut back by 0 bases and J by 13 bases. CDR3 loop: CAWSVDGRRRAGGQFF. DNA for the CDR3: TGTGCCTGGAGTGTAGACGGAAGGAGGAGAGCGGGAGGTCAGTTCTTC.

This clone was counted a few times. The chain has TRBV5-1 and TRBJ2-5; 11 bases match TRBD1. The V and J ends lost 2 bases and 1 base, in that order; junction bases with no gene match: 1. This CDR3 region has 15 residues. The germline V gene has CDR1 SGHRS and CDR2 YFSETQ. The chain's CDR3 is CASSFGTGGQETQYF. The CDR3 DNA is TGCGCCAGCAGCTTCGGGACAGGGGGCCAAGAGACCCAGTACTTC.

The chain joins TRBV21-1 to TRBJ1-5; the DNA was not used to check the table's D call, TRBD1. TRBV21-1 is assigned pseudogene status. The CDR3 is 21 amino acids. The CDR3 coding sequence is TGTGCCAGCAGCAAAGGAGGGAACGGGACAGGGGAACGGGGAAGCAATCAGCCCCAGCATTTT. Its translation: CASSKGGNGTGERGSNQPQHF.

The chain has TRBV5-4 and TRBJ2-5; 7 positions match TRBD2. Trimming at V came to 0 bases and at J to 6 bases, leaving 8 bases not matched to a gene. The CDR3 consists of 15 residues. The germline V gene encodes CDR1 SGHNT and CDR2 YYREEE (reference sequence). CDR3 nucleotides: TGTGCCAGCAGCTTGGGGACTAGTGCTTCAAAGACCCAGTACTTC. Its protein product is CASSLGTSASKTQYF.

This sequence joins TRBV7-2 and TRBJ2-7, with a possible D match to TRBD2 (6 bases). V was pared by 0 bases and J by 3 bases, with 15 bases between. The CDR3 has 16 amino acids. Germline V gene lookup returns CDR1 SGHTA and CDR2 FQGNSA. CDR3 coding DNA: TGTGCCAGCAGCTTAGCGGAGGGGCGGTTTCACTACGAGCAGTACTTC. Amino acid sequence: CASSLAEGRFHYEQYF.